This paragraph covers one T cell receptor (beta chain) sequence. Generated by immunoSEQ multiplex PCR, the TCRdb table keeps only in-frame clones and is missing some. The sample records 2 million to 2.5 million clones, 80% to 95% being singletons. This sample is drawn from a study of shared clonotypes between healthy human individuals. Germline assignment: CDR1 MDHEN and CDR2 SYDVKM. J lost 5 bases, V lost 4 bases, and 5 bases had no gene match. The CDR3 loop spans 15 amino acids. The receptor's source is a man between 18 and 29 years old in good health. Some clones in this sample may be carry-over from other donors' samples. The chain recombines TRBV28 with TRBJ2-7; TRBD2 matches at 13 bases. Specimen: naive CD4+ T cells from PBMCs. Subset specified: CD45RA+ positively selected. The CDR3 protein is CASSWTSGSFHEQYF. CDR3 DNA sequence: TGTGCCAGCAGTTGGACTAGCGGGAGCTTTCACGAGCAGTACTTC.